The following is a T cell receptor beta chain sequence with its context. Its antigen is not identified. The data were obtained in a study of CD8 T cell repertoires and HIV-1 epitope variants. Study-level information: Separate wells received one of Twenty-five Gag or Nef variant peptides. Separate from the cultures, 1M uncultured T cells served as baseline. Study observations and caveats: Some ten antigen-specific TCR beta clonotypes were found; over 5 seemed cross-reactive to variants.

Survey-depth immunoSEQ sequencing covered TCR beta CDR3 regions. Sequenced by immunoSEQ multiplex PCR; TCRdb stores in-frame clones only, minus some. Among about 5,800 clones listed, around 70% were seen once. Sequencing was done on a sample of cultured CD8+ T cells derived from PBMCs. This clonotype was sampled from a male donor with HIV.

The DNA of the CDR3 is TGTGCCAGCAGCTTTTCCTACGAGCAGTACTTC. Its protein is CASSFSYEQYF. V and J are TRBV5-8 and TRBJ2-7; no reliable D call. The CDR3 covers 11 residues. In germline, CDR1 is SGHTS, CDR2 YDEGEE. The V gene lost 2 bases and the J gene lost 1 base, with 1 base spanning the gap.